Sequencing of this T cell receptor (beta chain) was carried out in a study of T cell repertoires in cytomegalovirus infection. Each CDR3 protein gets one entry after TCRdb re-called the reads with MiXCR. The sample lists 95,000 to 150,000 distinct CDR3 sequences; more than 25% were seen once. Regarding the study as a whole: Dominating the ex vivo response were HLA-C-restricted CMV-specific TCR beta clonotypes.

Germline-derived CDR1 and CDR2 are SGDLS and YYNGEE. With 2 bases removed from V and 2 bases from J, the gap between germline ends came to 8 bases. CDR3 length: 14 amino acids. This clonotype showed up just once. Its specificity is not known. This specimen consisted of CD8+ T cells from cultured PBMCs, obtained from culture after CMV antigen stimulation. The receptor's source is a human donor in good health (CMV status not recorded). Some clones in this sample may be carry-over from other donors' samples. The V call is TRBV9, the J call TRBJ2-1; D remains unclear. The CDR3 nucleotides are TGTGCCAGCAGCGTTGGCCCCCCCTACAATGAGCAGTTCTTC. Translating it yields CASSVGPPYNEQFF.